The 8 T cell receptor beta chains below all came from one sample that was sequenced in a study of blood T cells in healthy people across ages. Through a sample-barcoded 5' primer and a J-beta primer mix, a second PCR was run for 7 to 11 cycles. TCRdb reanalysed the 5' RACE reads using MiXCR and keeps one entry per CDR3 protein. The top ten clones hold 23% of a sample with approximately 1,700,000 distinct CDR3 sequences, 39% of them seen once. The sequencing input was blood. The receptors were sampled from a human donor in good health.

Points on this clonotype: Without the conserved terminal phenylalanine or tryptophan, this CDR3 likely stems from a read error. The chain has TRBV4-3 and TRBJ1-6, with D unresolved. This CDR3 is 15 amino acids long. Germline V lookup: CDR1 LGHNA, CDR2 YSLEER. V was pared by 0 bases and J by 11 bases, with 14 bases between. CDR3: CASSQDGGARPPLHC. The CDR3 nucleotides are TGCGCCAGCAGCCAAGATGGCGGAGCCAGGCCACCCCTCCACTGT.

The chain recombines TRBV27 with TRBJ1-5; 8 bases fit TRBD1. Looked up from germline, CDR1 is MNHEY and CDR2 is SMNVEV (reference sequence). Trimming at V came to 4 bases and at J to 0 bases, leaving 14 bases not matched to a gene. The CDR3 is 19 amino acids. The CDR3 is CASSSSRTGSPYSNQPQHF. CDR3 bases: TGTGCCAGCAGTTCATCGAGGACAGGGTCCCCTTATAGCAATCAGCCCCAGCATTTT.

The chain combines TRBV7-2 with TRBJ2-3, with TRBD2 matching 9 bases. This CDR3 is 15 amino acids long. Germline lookup yields CDR1 SGHTA and CDR2 FQGNSA. V shed 5 bases, J shed 5 bases, and the junction held 8 bases outside the gene matches. The CDR3 reads CASSPRGGALDTQYF. CDR3 sequence (DNA): TGTGCCAGCAGCCCCCGCGGGGGGGCCTTAGATACGCAGTATTTT.

The gene calls are TRBV10-3 and TRBJ2-7, with 8 bases that match TRBD2. Trimming took 4 bases from V and 4 from J; bases not matched to a gene: 6. CDR3 size: 14 residues. Germline V lookup: CDR1 ENHRY, CDR2 SYGVKD. In nucleotides, the CDR3 is TGTGCCATCAGTGGAAGCGGGGGTGGGTACGAGCAGTACTTC. It yields the protein CAISGSGGGYEQYF.

This clonotype occurred a few times. The rearrangement uses TRBV27 and TRBJ1-2; TRBD1 is a possible D gene (6 bases). From germline, CDR1 is MNHEY and CDR2 SMNVEV (reference sequence). This CDR3 has 14 residues. V gave up 2 bases and J gave up 7 bases, with 14 bases separating them. CDR3: CASSLGRGPAGYTF. The DNA of the CDR3 is TGTGCCAGCAGTTTAGGCCGGGGGCCGGCTGGCTACACCTTC.

This clonotype was observed a few times. The chain carries TRBV4-3 and TRBJ1-2; D is unresolved. Trimming took 1 base from V and 8 from J, leaving 17 bases between them. CDR3 size: 15 residues. In germline, CDR1 is LGHNA, CDR2 YSLEER. CDR3 sequence: CASSQASLLGAGYTF. Here the CDR3 DNA reads TGCGCCAGCAGCCAAGCCTCCCTCCTCGGCGCGGGCTACACCTTC.

The chain carries TRBV29-1 and TRBJ1-2; 12 bases line up with TRBD1. Looked up from germline, CDR1 is SQVTM and CDR2 is ANQGSEA. This CDR3 comprises 14 residues. The V and J ends lost 7 bases and 8 bases, in that order; junction bases with no gene match: 11. CDR3 coding DNA: TGCAGCGGGTCCGGGACAGGGGGCGCGCACGGCTACACCTTC. As protein: CSGSGTGGAHGYTF.

This clonotype showed up just a few times. The chain uses TRBV20-1 and TRBJ1-5; D call uncertain. The CDR3 is 13 residues long. Trimming took off 6 bases at V and 0 bases at J, with 9 bases between the two ends. Germline CDR1 reads DFQATT; CDR2 reads SNEGSKA (reference sequence). This chain's CDR3 is CSAMSYSNQPQHF. The CDR3 coding sequence is TGCAGTGCCATGTCCTATAGCAATCAGCCCCAGCATTTT.